The 26 T cell receptor beta chains presented below share a single source sample, sequenced in a study of a mutant IDH1 vaccine in newly diagnosed glioma. Their specific antigens are unknown. Using immunoSEQ multiplex PCR, the repertoire was profiled, and TCRdb retains in-frame clones only, with some absent. This table has some 26,000 clones, 82% appearing once. Time point noted: week 23, last vaccination. Topical imiquimod accompanied each vaccine dose, which consisted of 300 ug of mutant IDH1 20-mer peptide. The sequenced sample was PBMCs, obtained from a glioma patient whose treatment included an IDH1 peptide vaccine. These receptors were obtained from a woman aged 25 to 45 with glioma.

This chain joins TRBV9 and TRBJ2-3; perhaps TRBD2 as D (5 bases). Trimming left V 5 bases short and J 1 base short, with 14 bases between. The length of the CDR3 is 15 residues. The germline gives CDR1 SGDLS, CDR2 YYNGEE. CDR3 loop: CASRRGGAGTDTQYF. The CDR3 region has the DNA TGTGCCAGCAGGCGTGGCGGAGCGGGCACAGATACGCAGTATTTT.

The rearrangement joins TRBV30 to TRBJ1-5; tentative D call: TRBD1 (5 bases). V was clipped by 5 bases and J by 4 bases, with 15 bases between them. The CDR3 has 14 residues. CDR1 and CDR2 from the germline V gene are GTSNPN and SVGIG (reference sequence). CDR3 sequence (DNA): TGTGCCTGGGCCCTTGGGGCAGATAATCAGCCCCAGCATTTT. Protein sequence: CAWALGADNQPQHF.

The rearrangement uses TRBV5-1 and TRBJ1-1, with 11 bases that match TRBD1. Trimming took 4 bases from V and 3 from J; bases not matched to a gene: 2. There are 14 residues in the CDR3. CDR1 is SGHRS and CDR2 is YFSETQ in the germline V gene. This CDR3 reads CASSGDRGDTEAFF. The CDR3 region has the DNA TGCGCCAGCAGCGGGGACAGGGGGGACACTGAAGCTTTCTTT.

The chain links TRBV29-1 to TRBJ1-1; D is undetermined. CDR1 SQVTM and CDR2 ANQGSEA come from the germline V gene. The V gene lost 8 bases and the J gene lost 1 base, with 17 bases spanning the gap. The CDR3 runs 14 residues. CDR3 bases: TGCAGCTCCCGCAGAACACTCGAGAACACTGAAGCTTTCTTT. It is translated as CSSRRTLENTEAFF.

This chain links TRBV25-1 with TRBJ1-2; D possibly corresponds to TRBD1 (5 bases). The CDR3 is 16 amino acids. Germline values: CDR1 MGHDK, CDR2 SYGVNS. V lost 6 bases to trimming and J lost 1 base, with 18 bases between them. The CDR3 reads CASSHRDLRLNYGYTF. The CDR3 nucleotides read TGTGCCAGCAGCCACCGGGACCTACGCCTTAACTATGGCTACACCTTC.

V is TRBV18 and J is TRBJ1-2; D unclear. Trimming removed 2 bases from V and 6 bases from J, with 19 bases in between. This CDR3 region has 16 residues. Germline CDR1 is KGHSH and CDR2 is LQKENI. The CDR3 reads CASSPGPQAAFHGYTF. The CDR3 DNA follows: TGTGCCAGCTCACCAGGTCCGCAGGCCGCTTTCCATGGCTACACCTTC. The full variable domain, in which reference TRBV18 and TRBJ1-2 provide the parts outside the CDR3, is NAGVMQNPRHLVRRRGQEARLRCSPMKGHSHVYWYRQLPEEGLKFMVYLQKENIIDESGMPKERFSAEFPKEGPSILRIQQVVRGDSAAYFCASSPGPQAAFHGYTFGSGTRLTVV.

This chain joins TRBV15 and TRBJ2-2, with D tentatively TRBD2 (5 bases). The length of the CDR3 is 16 residues. Germline CDR1 LNHNV, CDR2 YYDKDF (reference sequence). V lost 0 bases and J lost 6, with 14 bases in between. CDR3 nucleotide sequence: TGTGCCACCAGCAGAGAAACCTTCGGGAAGGCCGGGGAGCTGTTTTTT. Amino acid sequence: CATSRETFGKAGELFF.

V is TRBV7-9 and J is TRBJ2-7; 7 bases match TRBD2. The CDR3 runs 16 residues. CDR1 and CDR2 (germline): SEHNR, FQNEAQ (reference sequence). V was clipped by 3 bases and J by 4 bases; unmatched bases: 12. The CDR3 bases are TGTGCCAGCAGCTTTAGCCACACTAACGGGGGGTACGAGCAGTACTTC. Amino acids: CASSFSHTNGGYEQYF.

The CDR3 spells CASSLRQGNNYGYTF. CDR3 sequence (DNA): TGCGCCAGCAGCTTAAGACAGGGGAATAACTATGGCTACACCTTC. The chain has TRBV5-1 and TRBJ1-2, with 8 bases identical to TRBD1. The germline CDR1 and CDR2 sequences are SGHRS and YFSETQ. The CDR3 sequence is 15 residues long. V lost 2 bases, J lost 1 base, and 4 bases stayed unmatched.

This clone appeared a single time. The rearrangement links TRBV9 to TRBJ2-7; the match to TRBD2 covers 13 bases. V lost 0 bases, J lost 7 bases, and 1 base stayed unmatched. This CDR3 has 14 amino acids. Germline CDR1 SGDLS, CDR2 YYNGEE. This chain's CDR3 is CASSVEGLAGEQYF. The CDR3 DNA reads TGTGCCAGCAGCGTAGAGGGACTAGCGGGGGAGCAGTACTTC.

The chain is built from TRBV5-4 and TRBJ1-4, with TRBD1 matching 7 bases. V was pared by 4 bases and J by 5 bases, with 5 bases of the junction left unmatched. This CDR3 is built from 14 residues. Germline CDR1 SGHNT, CDR2 YYREEE (reference sequence). The CDR3 DNA reads TGTGCCAGCAGCCGACAGGGCTCAAATGAAAAACTGTTTTTT. It specifies CASSRQGSNEKLFF.

The chain couples TRBV9 to TRBJ1-6, with D perhaps TRBD1 (6 bases). Looked up from germline, CDR1 is SGDLS and CDR2 is YYNGEE. The CDR3 length is 15 residues. Trimming shortened V by 3 bases and J by 8 bases, and 15 bases separated the two germline ends. The CDR3 spells CASSGSGGAYSPLHF. CDR3 sequence (DNA): TGTGCCAGCAGCGGGAGTGGGGGCGCTTATTCACCCCTCCACTTT.

This chain connects TRBV7-9 to TRBJ1-1; D is perhaps TRBD1 (6 bases). Trimming stripped 6 bases from V and 6 bases from J, with 11 bases between. The germline V gene has CDR1 SEHNR and CDR2 FQNEAQ (reference sequence). The length of the CDR3 is 12 residues. CDR3 protein: CASRPDRPEAFF. CDR3 coding DNA: TGTGCCAGCAGGCCAGACAGGCCTGAAGCTTTCTTT.

The V gene is TRBV5-1, the J gene TRBJ2-2; 12 nucleotides line up with TRBD1. Germline CDR1 and CDR2: SGHRS and YFSETQ. The junction had 21 bases not matched to a gene; V was cut back by 6 bases and J by 6 bases. CDR3 size: 20 residues. The CDR3 reads CASTPGRDRGHWGFAGELFF. The CDR3 DNA follows: TGCGCCAGCACCCCTGGACGGGACAGGGGGCATTGGGGGTTCGCCGGGGAGCTGTTTTTT.

This clone rates as large. DNA for the CDR3: TGTGCCAGCAGTTACGCCCCGTATAGCGTCCCCGGGGAGCTGTTTTTT. This encodes CASSYAPYSVPGELFF. The chain carries TRBV6-5 and TRBJ2-2, with a possible D match to TRBD2 (5 bases). CDR1 is MNHEY, CDR2 SVGAGI, per germline. This CDR3 contains 16 residues. The V end lost 2 bases, the J end lost 6 bases, and 16 bases lay between the germline ends.

The chain uses TRBV5-5 and TRBJ1-5; 8 bases match TRBD1. The junction had 9 bases not matched to a gene; V was cut back by 4 bases and J by 6 bases. CDR1 is SGHKS and CDR2 is YYEKEE in the germline V gene (reference sequence). The length of the CDR3 is 15 residues. For the CDR3, the DNA is TGTGCCAGCAGCCGAATAGACAGGGGTAGTCAGCCCCAGCATTTT. Amino acid sequence: CASSRIDRGSQPQHF.

This chain uses TRBV2 with TRBJ2-7; weak D call: TRBD1 (5 bases). Germline loops: CDR1 SNHLY, CDR2 FYNNEI. V lost 7 bases to trimming and J lost 0 bases, with 10 bases between them. The CDR3 runs 13 residues. In DNA form, the CDR3 reads TGTGCCAGCACACAGGCGGACTCCTACGAGCAGTACTTC. It encodes CASTQADSYEQYF.

In its sample, this clone was seen once. The rearrangement links TRBV4-2 to TRBJ2-5; 10 bases map to TRBD2. The CDR3 consists of 15 residues. CDR1 LGHNA and CDR2 YNFKEQ come from the germline V gene. V lost 0 bases to trimming and J lost 7 bases; unmatched junction nucleotides: 5. This chain's CDR3 is CASSQDILAGRTQYF. Written as DNA, the CDR3 is TGTGCCAGCAGCCAAGATATACTAGCGGGGAGGACCCAGTACTTC.

The V gene is TRBV14, the J gene TRBJ2-2; TRBD1 might be the D (5 bases). V lost 4 bases to trimming and J lost 3 bases, with 15 bases between them. Germline V gene sequence: CDR1 SGHDN, CDR2 FVKESK. This CDR3 contains 16 residues. The CDR3 loop is CASSRSERGDTGELFF. The CDR3 DNA reads as TGTGCCAGCAGCCGATCCGAAAGGGGTGACACCGGGGAGCTGTTTTTT.

The chain combines TRBV10-2 with TRBJ1-1; TRBD1 might be the D (6 bases). The CDR3 is 15 amino acids. Germline CDR1 reads WSHSY; CDR2 reads SAAADI. The V gene lost 4 bases and the J gene lost 1 base, with 13 bases spanning the gap. DNA of the CDR3: TGCGCCAGCAGTGTACAGGGAGCGACGAACACTGAAGCTTTCTTT. Its translation is CASSVQGATNTEAFF.

The chain couples TRBV18 to TRBJ1-3; D is undetermined. Deletions cut 3 bases from V and 8 bases from J, with 11 bases between. Germline values: CDR1 KGHSH, CDR2 LQKENI. The CDR3 totals 13 residues. CDR3: CASSPAGSDTIYF. The DNA for the CDR3 is TGTGCCAGCTCACCCGCAGGCTCGGACACCATATATTTT.

The V call is TRBV25-1, the J call TRBJ1-5; 8 positions agree with TRBD1. CDR1 is MGHDK and CDR2 is SYGVNS in the germline V gene. The CDR3 consists of 16 residues. With 1 base clipped from V and 6 bases from J, the junction kept 8 bases outside the gene matches. The chain's CDR3 is CASSECRQGRCQPQHF. CDR3 DNA sequence: TGTGCCAGCAGTGAATGCCGACAGGGGCGATGTCAGCCCCAGCATTTT.

This chain connects TRBV6-5 to TRBJ2-2; a possible D gene is TRBD2 (7 bases). CDR1 is MNHEY and CDR2 is SVGAGI in the germline V gene. The CDR3 has 14 residues. V was pared by 7 bases and J by 3 bases, with 12 bases between. The CDR3 protein is CASKRGADTGELFF. The CDR3 DNA sequence: TGTGCCAGCAAACGGGGGGCAGACACCGGGGAGCTGTTTTTT.

This chain uses TRBV5-5 with TRBJ2-2; possible D gene TRBD2, 5 bases. Germline CDR1 is SGHKS and CDR2 is YYEKEE (reference sequence). CDR3 length: 15 amino acids. The V end lost 0 bases, the J end lost 6 bases, and 12 bases lay between the germline ends. As DNA, the CDR3 is TGTGCCAGCAGCTTGGCTGGCCGGGGATCCGGGGAGCTGTTTTTT. Translating it yields CASSLAGRGSGELFF.

V and J are TRBV4-2 and TRBJ2-7, with D perhaps TRBD2 (5 bases). V was clipped by 1 base and J by 2 bases, with 12 bases between them. The germline V gene encodes CDR1 LGHNA and CDR2 YNFKEQ. This CDR3 comprises 15 residues. The CDR3 spells CASSQVEAVAYEQYF. The CDR3 nucleotides are TGTGCCAGCAGCCAAGTAGAAGCGGTGGCCTACGAGCAGTACTTC.

The V and J genes are TRBV6-6 and TRBJ2-7, with 10 bases lining up with TRBD2. The CDR3 loop spans 14 amino acids. Trimming removed 5 bases from V and 0 bases from J; junction bases left unmatched: 1. CDR1 is MNHNY, CDR2 SVGAGI, per germline (reference sequence). The CDR3 loop is CASSQRGGSYEQYF. DNA of the CDR3: TGTGCCAGCAGTCAGCGGGGGGGCTCCTACGAGCAGTACTTC.